The source of this T cell receptor beta chain is a study of T-cell memory formation after mild COVID-19. Each CDR3 protein gets one entry after TCRdb re-called the 5' RACE reads with MiXCR. The sample holds roughly 110,000 distinct CDR3 sequences, 9.5% to 15% seen once. Study-wide points: Clones contracting across day 15 to 85 had a balanced CD4/CD8 profile; later expanding clones leaned CD4+.

With 9 bases removed from V and 1 base from J, the gap between germline ends came to 12 bases. The CDR3 consists of 14 residues. On this clonotype itself: Its antigen is still unknown.

The V call is TRBV12-3 or TRBV12-4, the J call TRBJ2-2, with a tentative D call TRBD1 (6 bases). This receptor was taken from an adult woman who had mild COVID-19 (a few samples of this study predate the infection). Cell type and time point are not known. The sequenced material came from PBMCs or a T cell subset sorted from them (not recorded which). CDR3 sequence: CASVSGQNTGELFF. The DNA for the CDR3 is TGTGCCAGTGTATCGGGACAGAACACCGGGGAGCTGTTTTTT.